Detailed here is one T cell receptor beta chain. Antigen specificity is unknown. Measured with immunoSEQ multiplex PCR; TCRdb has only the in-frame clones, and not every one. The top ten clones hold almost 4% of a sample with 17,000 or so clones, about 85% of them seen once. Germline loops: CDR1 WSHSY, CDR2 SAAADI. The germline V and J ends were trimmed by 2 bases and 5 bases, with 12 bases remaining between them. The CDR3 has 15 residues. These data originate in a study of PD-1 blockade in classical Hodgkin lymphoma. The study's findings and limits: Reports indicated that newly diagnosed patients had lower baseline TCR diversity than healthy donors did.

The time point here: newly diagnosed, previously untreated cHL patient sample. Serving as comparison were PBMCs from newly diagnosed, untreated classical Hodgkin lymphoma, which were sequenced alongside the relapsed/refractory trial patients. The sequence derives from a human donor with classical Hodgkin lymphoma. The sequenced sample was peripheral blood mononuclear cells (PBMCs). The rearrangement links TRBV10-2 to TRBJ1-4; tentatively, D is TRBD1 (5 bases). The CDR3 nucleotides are TGCGCCAGCAGTGAGCCCGGGACTCTAAATGAAAAACTGTTTTTT. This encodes CASSEPGTLNEKLFF.